These T cell receptor beta chains were read from a single sample in a study of blood T cell repertoires in COVID-19. Using immunoSEQ multiplex PCR, the repertoire was profiled, and TCRdb retains in-frame clones only, with some absent. The repertoire holds 250,000 to 350,000 clones, with about nine tenths as singletons. The sample comprised peripheral blood. These receptors were collected from a man between 18 and 35 years old with active or convalescent COVID-19. Both conserved end residues are part of each CDR3. The order of the fields is clone size, J gene, V gene, D gene, CDR3 protein, CDR3 DNA. The D gene is left open where the match is weak. Some rows mark clone size as missing; the rest say once, few, many or name a class of expanded clone.

abundance: .
j_gene: TRBJ1-1
v_gene: TRBV18
d_gene: .
CDR3aa: CASSPPSRANTEAFF
CDR3nt: TGTGCCAGCTCACCACCGAGCAGGGCCAACACTGAAGCTTTCTTT

abundance: .
j_gene: TRBJ1-5
v_gene: TRBV6-1
d_gene: .
CDR3aa: CASSEEVRGGQPQHF
CDR3nt: TGTGCCAGCAGTGAAGAGGTAAGGGGTGGTCAGCCCCAGCATTTT

abundance: once
j_gene: TRBJ2-2
v_gene: TRBV11-3
d_gene: TRBD2
CDR3aa: CASSLESSGSFSGELFF
CDR3nt: TGTGCCAGCAGCTTAGAATCGAGCGGGAGCTTCTCCGGGGAGCTGTTTTTT

abundance: .
j_gene: TRBJ1-6
v_gene: TRBV2
d_gene: TRBD1
CDR3aa: CASGGTDYSPLHF
CDR3nt: TGTGCCAGCGGCGGGACAGATTATTCACCCCTCCACTTT

abundance: .
j_gene: TRBJ2-7
v_gene: TRBV3-1/TRBV3-2
d_gene: .
CDR3aa: CASSPSWPTQSYEQYF
CDR3nt: TGTGCCAGCAGCCCCTCCTGGCCCACGCAATCCTACGAGCAGTACTTC

abundance: .
j_gene: TRBJ1-1
v_gene: TRBV18
d_gene: .
CDR3aa: CASSPGRGVGVNTEAFF
CDR3nt: TGTGCCAGCTCACCAGGTCGGGGGGTAGGGGTGAACACTGAAGCTTTCTTT

abundance: .
j_gene: TRBJ2-7
v_gene: TRBV5-1
d_gene: .
CDR3aa: CASRAVAGAVGEQYF
CDR3nt: TGCGCCAGCAGGGCCGTCGCGGGGGCTGTCGGCGAGCAGTACTTC

abundance: .
j_gene: TRBJ2-3
v_gene: TRBV24-1
d_gene: .
CDR3aa: CATSDTPVGLTDTQYF
CDR3nt: TGTGCCACCAGTGATACCCCGGTGGGGCTCACAGATACGCAGTATTTT

abundance: .
j_gene: TRBJ2-7
v_gene: TRBV4-1
d_gene: .
CDR3aa: CASSQDGGFGYEQYF
CDR3nt: TGCGCCAGCAGCCAAGATGGGGGGTTCGGTTACGAGCAGTACTTC

abundance: .
j_gene: TRBJ2-2
v_gene: TRBV19
d_gene: TRBD1
CDR3aa: CASRRDRGNLAGRSGELFF
CDR3nt: TGTGCCAGTCGGAGGGACAGGGGGAATTTAGCGGGAAGGTCCGGGGAGCTGTTTTTT

abundance: .
j_gene: TRBJ2-1
v_gene: TRBV6-2/TRBV6-3
d_gene: TRBD2
CDR3aa: CASSSLAGVAYNEQFF
CDR3nt: TGTGCCAGCAGCTCCTTAGCGGGGGTCGCCTACAATGAGCAGTTCTTC

abundance: .
j_gene: TRBJ2-7
v_gene: TRBV5-4
d_gene: TRBD1
CDR3aa: CASSPDRGIGNFYEQYF
CDR3nt: TGTGCCAGCAGCCCGGACAGGGGGATTGGGAATTTCTACGAGCAGTACTTC

abundance: .
j_gene: TRBJ2-4
v_gene: TRBV7-3
d_gene: TRBD2
CDR3aa: CASSLLFEGLADTLAKNIQYF
CDR3nt: TGTGCCAGCAGCTTATTATTCGAGGGACTAGCGGATACTCTAGCCAAAAACATTCAGTACTTC

abundance: once
j_gene: TRBJ2-3
v_gene: TRBV4-1
d_gene: TRBD1
CDR3aa: CASSQDQGAYTDTQYF
CDR3nt: TGCGCCAGCAGCCAAGATCAGGGGGCTTACACAGATACGCAGTATTTT

abundance: once
j_gene: TRBJ1-1
v_gene: TRBV6-5
d_gene: TRBD1
CDR3aa: CASSWQGDTEAFF
CDR3nt: TGTGCCAGCAGTTGGCAGGGGGACACTGAAGCTTTCTTT

abundance: .
j_gene: TRBJ2-7
v_gene: TRBV4-3
d_gene: TRBD1
CDR3aa: CASSQGTGFNYEQYF
CDR3nt: TGCGCCAGCAGCCAGGGGACAGGGTTTAACTACGAGCAGTACTTC

abundance: few
j_gene: TRBJ2-2
v_gene: TRBV6-4
d_gene: .
CDR3aa: CASSTGGTGELFF
CDR3nt: TGTGCCAGCAGTACCGGGGGCACCGGGGAGCTGTTTTTT